This T cell receptor beta chain was captured by sequencing in a study of blood T cell repertoires in COVID-19. Study in general: PBMCs, B-cell-depleted T cells, or T cells were the source of the cDNA or gDNA that made up the material.

Germline V gene data show CDR1 as MDHEN and CDR2 as SYDVKM. This CDR3 spans 16 amino acids. V lost 3 bases and J lost 4; bases outside the gene matches: 11. The authors' processing: Counts of nucleated cells, estimated from reference gene primer amplification, were obtained. Repertoires were generated with immunoSEQ multiplex PCR, while TCRdb's copy carries only in-frame clones and drops some. For V, J and clone size, that table is used; D and trimming come from the DNA. The repertoire holds 170,000 or so clones, with 80% to 90% as singletons. The chain combines TRBV28 with TRBJ1-2, with 7 positions matching TRBD1. The sequenced sample consisted of peripheral blood. The receptor was isolated from a middle-aged man with active or convalescent COVID-19. This CDR3 reads CASSFPTGQRSYGYTF. The DNA for the CDR3 is TGTGCCAGCAGTTTTCCCACGGGACAGAGAAGCTATGGCTACACCTTC.